This TCR beta chain was identified in a study of T cell changes during pregnancy in multiple sclerosis. Germline CDR1 and CDR2: SGHTA and FQGTGA. V lost 9 bases and J 6 bases, leaving 11 bases between the germline ends. CDR3 length: 12 residues. TCRdb's table, derived via immunoSEQ multiplex PCR, lists solely in-frame clones and lacks some. The sample contains roughly 42,000 clones, 85% to 95% of which appear only once. The TCR originated in a female donor with multiple sclerosis, enrolled in a pregnancy study. The material was CD8+ T cells from peripheral blood mononuclear cells, obtained in the third trimester of pregnancy. V usage is TRBV7-3 and J usage is TRBJ2-2; maybe TRBD1 (6 bases). CDR3 sequence reads: CASTGSPGELFF. CDR3 sequence (DNA): TGTGCCAGTACAGGGAGCCCCGGGGAGCTGTTTTTT.